These 23 T cell receptor beta chains were sequenced from one sample in a study of T cells in narcolepsy. Here immunoSEQ multiplex PCR was the method, and the copy in TCRdb shows in-frame clones only, minus some. Here the sample spans about 15,000 clones, about 85% being singletons. Sequenced material: memory (CD45RA-) CD4+ T cells from blood. Receptors were obtained from a human donor in good health.

The chain uses TRBV5-1 and TRBJ2-7; the match to TRBD1 covers 8 bases. In germline, CDR1 is SGHRS, CDR2 YFSETQ. There are 14 residues in the CDR3. V lost 0 bases, J lost 3 bases, and 2 bases stayed unmatched. CDR3 region: CASSLGQGIYEQYF. The CDR3, as DNA: TGCGCCAGCAGCTTGGGACAGGGGATCTACGAGCAGTACTTC. Filled out from reference TRBV5-1 and TRBJ2-7, the complete variable domain reads KAGVTQTPRYLIKTRGQQVTLSCSPISGHRSVSWYQQTPGQGLQFLFEYFSETQRNKGNFPGRFSGRQFSNSRSEMNVSTLELGDSALYLCASSLGQGIYEQYFGPGTRLTVT.

In its sample, this clone was seen once. J is TRBJ2-5 and V is TRBV6-1; D remains ambiguous. The germline gives CDR1 MNHNS, CDR2 SASEGT. The CDR3 is made up of 13 amino acids. Trimming took off 0 bases at V and 9 bases at J, with 11 bases between the two ends. The CDR3 nucleotides are TGTGCCAGCAGTGAAGCTCCGAAATTGGCCCAGTACTTC. Its translation: CASSEAPKLAQYF.

The V and J genes are TRBV20-1 and TRBJ2-3; D unresolved. V shed 6 bases and J shed 7 bases, with 8 bases lying between them. Germline V CDR1 and CDR2: DFQATT, SNEGSKA (reference sequence). CDR3 length: 10 amino acids. CDR3 in DNA: TGCAGTGCCGTTATGAATACGCAGTATTTT. Its translation: CSAVMNTQYF.

This clone has only a few counts. CDR3 sequence (DNA): TGCAGCGTTGACTGGGCACATGGGGCTTTCTTT. Its translation is CSVDWAHGAFF. The chain uses TRBV29-1 and TRBJ1-1, with D hard to call. Germline lookup yields CDR1 SQVTM and CDR2 ANQGSEA. Trimming pared 3 bases from V and 11 bases from J, leaving 13 bases between. This CDR3 is built from 11 residues.

V is TRBV6-1 and J is TRBJ1-5, with TRBD1 as a possible D gene (6 bases). Deletions cut 0 bases from V and 4 bases from J, with 10 bases between. Germline CDR1 and CDR2: MNHNS and SASEGT. This CDR3 has 15 residues. The CDR3 DNA sequence: TGTGCCAGCAGTGAAGCCGGACAGCAGAATCAGCCCCAGCATTTT. Translation: CASSEAGQQNQPQHF.

The chain employs TRBV7-9 and TRBJ2-6, with unresolved D. The CDR3 totals 16 residues. CDR1 is SEHNR and CDR2 is FQNEAQ in the germline V gene (reference sequence). Between the trimmed V and J ends, which lost 7 bases and 0 bases, there was a span of 13 bases. CDR3 sequence: CASTLWVSSGANVLTF. The CDR3 nucleotides read TGTGCCAGCACCCTATGGGTGAGCTCTGGGGCCAACGTCCTGACTTTC.

The gene calls are TRBV7-2 and TRBJ2-1; D is possibly TRBD1 or TRBD2 (6 bases each). This CDR3 has 15 amino acids. The germline V gene has CDR1 SGHTA and CDR2 FQGNSA. Trimming shortened V by 5 bases and J by 5 bases, and 16 bases separated the two germline ends. CDR3 residues: CASSRTGAQNNEQFF. The CDR3 DNA reads as TGTGCCAGCAGCCGGACGGGGGCGCAAAACAATGAGCAGTTCTTC.

The J gene is TRBJ1-5, the V gene TRBV27; maybe TRBD1 (6 bases). V was shortened by 7 bases and J by 0 bases, with 16 bases between the two germline ends. In germline, CDR1 is MNHEY, CDR2 SMNVEV (reference sequence). This CDR3 is built from 16 residues. The CDR3 region is CASIYRDNYSNQPQHF. The CDR3 DNA reads TGTGCCAGCATATACCGGGACAATTATAGCAATCAGCCCCAGCATTTT.

The V and J genes are TRBV7-9 and TRBJ2-7; D uncertain. The V gene's germline CDR1 is SEHNR and CDR2 FQNEAQ (reference sequence). The V end lost 3 bases, the J end lost 1 base, and 7 bases lay between the germline ends. This CDR3 has 13 amino acids. CDR3 sequence (DNA): TGTGCCAGCAGCTTTAAGGATTCCTACGAGCAGTACTTC. Its protein product is CASSFKDSYEQYF.

The CDR3 sequence: CASSEVRDYGYTF. CDR3 bases: TGTGCCAGCAGTGAGGTACGGGACTATGGCTACACCTTC. The chain combines TRBV6-1 with TRBJ1-2, with unresolved D. Germline values: CDR1 MNHNS, CDR2 SASEGT. V dropped 3 bases and J dropped 3 bases, with 8 bases sitting between them. The CDR3 loop spans 13 amino acids.

V and J are TRBV11-2 and TRBJ1-4, with 7 bases fitting TRBD1. With V trimmed by 6 bases and J by 11 bases, 9 bases remained unmatched. There are 13 residues in the CDR3. Germline loops: CDR1 SGHAT, CDR2 FQNNGV. CDR3 sequence (DNA): TGTGCCAGCAGTTCAGAAAGGGGGCTGAAACTGTTTTTT. Protein sequence: CASSSERGLKLFF.

The chain employs TRBV7-9 and TRBJ2-5; D gene unclear. V was shortened by 1 base and J by 5 bases, with 5 bases between the two germline ends. This CDR3 has 12 residues. Per the germline V gene, CDR1 is SEHNR and CDR2 is FQNEAQ (reference sequence). CDR3 in amino acids: CASSLVGETQYF. As DNA, the CDR3 is TGTGCCAGCAGCTTAGTCGGGGAGACCCAGTACTTC.

This clone was seen more than once but under ten times. The chain is built from TRBV7-2 and TRBJ2-1, with 10 bases lining up with TRBD1. Germline CDR1 reads SGHTA; CDR2 reads FQGNSA. V lost 2 bases and J lost 8; bases outside the gene matches: 9. The CDR3 is 16 amino acids. CDR3 nucleotide sequence: TGTGCCAGCAGCTTAACGGACAGGGGGAGTAGCCATGAGCAGTTCTTC. It codes for CASSLTDRGSSHEQFF.

This chain connects TRBV2 to TRBJ2-5; TRBD2 agrees at 8 bases. CDR3 length: 16 residues. V shed 5 bases, J shed 0 bases, and the junction held 8 bases outside the gene matches. The V gene's germline CDR1 is SNHLY and CDR2 FYNNEI. The CDR3 spells CASSPYRGGYQETQYF. The CDR3 bases are TGTGCCAGCAGTCCCTACCGGGGGGGCTACCAAGAGACCCAGTACTTC.

The rearrangement uses TRBV1 and TRBJ1-2. TRBV1 corresponds to a pseudogene. The CDR3 loop spans 15 amino acids. The CDR3 DNA follows: TGCACCAGCAGAAAACTTGTGCGAAAGACCTATGGCTACACCTTC. Translated, it gives CTSRKLVRKTYGYTF.

The chain couples TRBV12-5 to TRBJ1-1; D is unresolved. Looked up from germline, CDR1 is LGHNT and CDR2 is FRNRAP. V lost 2 bases and J 4 bases, leaving 23 bases between the germline ends. The CDR3 is 18 amino acids. The CDR3 DNA sequence: TGTGCTAGTGGTTTGCCCACCCTTTCTAGTCGGTATGGCACTGAAGCTTTCTTT. This translates into CASGLPTLSSRYGTEAFF.

The chain combines TRBV7-8 with TRBJ2-7, with 9 bases that match TRBD1. This CDR3 has 14 amino acids. Trimming took 5 bases from V and 1 from J; bases not matched to a gene: 3. Germline V gene data show CDR1 as SGHVS and CDR2 as FQNEAQ. CDR3 residues: CASSQTGGSYEQYF. The CDR3 coding sequence is TGTGCCAGCAGCCAGACAGGGGGATCCTACGAGCAGTACTTC.

The sample holds one count of this clone. The V and J genes are TRBV30 and TRBJ1-2, with D perhaps TRBD1 (5 bases). This CDR3 has 15 amino acids. Looked up from germline, CDR1 is GTSNPN and CDR2 is SVGIG (reference sequence). V shed 0 bases and J shed 0 bases, with 11 bases lying between them. The CDR3 reads CAWSVAGMANYGYTF. Here the CDR3 DNA reads TGTGCCTGGAGTGTCGCAGGGATGGCTAACTATGGCTACACCTTC.

The chain carries TRBV5-1 and TRBJ1-2; D gene uncertain. V shed 5 bases and J shed 0 bases, with 11 bases lying between them. CDR3 size: 14 residues. Germline V gene sequence: CDR1 SGHRS, CDR2 YFSETQ. The CDR3 bases are TGCGCCAGCAGTACGGCTGATACTAACTATGGCTACACCTTC. This sequence encodes CASSTADTNYGYTF. The variable domain in full, completed from reference TRBV5-1 and TRBJ1-2, reads KAGVTQTPRYLIKTRGQQVTLSCSPISGHRSVSWYQQTPGQGLQFLFEYFSETQRNKGNFPGRFSGRQFSNSRSEMNVSTLELGDSALYLCASSTADTNYGYTFGSGTRLTVV.

This chain uses TRBV7-9 with TRBJ2-2, with D possibly TRBD1 on 5 matching bases. Germline CDR1 reads SEHNR; CDR2 reads FQNEAQ (reference sequence). CDR3 length equals 17 residues. Between the trimmed V and J ends, which lost 5 bases and 5 bases, there was a span of 21 bases. The CDR3 DNA is TGTGCCAGCAGCGTCATGACCTTTCTGACAGAAACCGGGGAGCTGTTTTTT. It translates to CASSVMTFLTETGELFF.

This chain links TRBV6-1 with TRBJ1-6; D remains unclear. V lost 7 bases and J 6 bases, leaving 10 bases between the germline ends. The CDR3 has 13 residues. Germline V CDR1 and CDR2: MNHNS, SASEGT. The CDR3 DNA is TGTGCCAGCATACTAGAACCTAATTCACCCCTCCACTTT. It codes for CASILEPNSPLHF.

With respect to this clone: Other DNA sequences within the sample encode an identical CDR3. The V gene is TRBV7-6, the J gene TRBJ2-7; 12 bases are shared with TRBD1. Trimming removed 4 bases from V and 6 bases from J; junction bases left unmatched: 7. CDR1 is SGHVS and CDR2 is FNYEAQ in the germline V gene. The CDR3 runs 15 residues. The CDR3 DNA reads as TGTGCCAGCAGCTCTGCCGGGACAGGGGGCGGCGAGCAGTACTTC. It codes for CASSSAGTGGGEQYF.

This clone was picked up a small number of times. The chain links TRBV2 to TRBJ2-3; TRBD2 aligns across 12 bases. This CDR3 comprises 17 residues. Looked up from germline, CDR1 is SNHLY and CDR2 is FYNNEI. The J segment lost 6 bases and the V segment lost 5 bases, leaving 12 bases of the junction unmatched. The CDR3 DNA follows: TGTGCCAGCAGTCCCGGGACTAGCGGGCCACGCGGGGATACGCAGTATTTT. Its translation: CASSPGTSGPRGDTQYF.